A single sample gave rise to the 18 T cell receptor beta chains below, sequenced in a study of identical twins. MiXCR was run by TCRdb on the 5' RACE reads, yielding one entry per CDR3 protein. Of approximately 600,000 distinct CDR3 sequences listed, 7.1% are singletons. These same records also appear under a second study, on yellow fever vaccine responses in identical twins.

The sequencing sample was made of PBMCs. These receptors all stem from a woman under 30 in good health.

This clonotype showed up many times. The rearrangement joins TRBV10-3 to TRBJ1-2; a weak D match, TRBD1 (5 bases). This CDR3 comprises 11 residues. Germline V gene sequence: CDR1 ENHRY, CDR2 SYGVKD. The V end lost 7 bases, the J end lost 8 bases, and 11 bases lay between the germline ends. The CDR3 sequence: CAINQGGGYTF. The CDR3 DNA follows: TGTGCCATCAACCAGGGAGGCGGCTACACCTTC.

The chain recombines TRBV6-5 with TRBJ2-7; a possible D gene is TRBD2 (6 bases). The V end lost 2 bases, the J end lost 0 bases, and 17 bases lay between the germline ends. This CDR3 is 17 amino acids long. Germline V gene sequence: CDR1 MNHEY, CDR2 SVGAGI. As DNA, the CDR3 is TGTGCCAGCAGTTACAGTGGCGAGCGGGCAAGCTCCTACGAGCAGTACTTC. This sequence encodes CASSYSGERASSYEQYF.

This clonotype was counted only a few times. The chain is built from TRBV2 and TRBJ2-1; TRBD2 agrees at 9 bases. J was trimmed by 4 bases and V by 1 base; bases with no gene match: 5. CDR1 is SNHLY and CDR2 is FYNNEI in the germline V gene. CDR3 length equals 16 residues. Here the CDR3 reads CASSEEPSGMYNEQFF. The CDR3 region has the DNA TGTGCCAGCAGTGAAGAGCCTAGCGGGATGTACAATGAGCAGTTCTTC.

V usage is TRBV6-1 and J usage is TRBJ2-1; TRBD1 matches at 9 bases. The V gene end was trimmed by 1 base and the J gene end by 2 bases; junction bases not matched to a gene: 6. The CDR3 runs to 17 residues. The germline CDR1 and CDR2 sequences are MNHNS and SASEGT. The CDR3 region is CASSEGWGTGTYNEQFF. CDR3 DNA sequence: TGTGCCAGCAGTGAAGGTTGGGGGACAGGGACCTACAATGAGCAGTTCTTC.

The rearrangement links TRBV5-1 to TRBJ2-1, with D unresolved. V was trimmed by 0 bases and J by 5 bases, leaving 6 bases between them. The CDR3 is 13 residues long. The germline CDR1 and CDR2 sequences are SGHRS and YFSETQ. The CDR3 DNA follows: TGCGCCAGCAGCTTGGCCTTTGACAATGAGCAGTTCTTC. Its protein is CASSLAFDNEQFF.

V is TRBV20-1 and J is TRBJ1-2; D gene unclear. Trimming cost V 3 bases and J 7 bases, with 9 bases left between them. Germline V gene data show CDR1 as DFQATT and CDR2 as SNEGSKA (reference sequence). This CDR3 spans 11 amino acids. The DNA for the CDR3 is TGCAGTGCTAGTACAGCGGTTGGCTACACCTTC. It encodes CSASTAVGYTF.

This clonotype was recorded at least ten times. This chain joins TRBV29-1 and TRBJ2-1; a weak D match, TRBD2 (7 bases). V was cut by 6 bases and J by 4 bases, with 19 bases left in between. Germline CDR1 and CDR2: SQVTM and ANQGSEA. The CDR3 length is 15 residues. The CDR3 loop reads CSVTPGGGNYNEQFF. The CDR3 coding sequence is TGCAGCGTGACCCCTGGCGGGGGCAATTACAATGAGCAGTTCTTC.

This clonotype was observed a few times. The V and J genes are TRBV21-1 and TRBJ1-1. TRBV21-1 constitutes a pseudogene. The CDR3 contains 16 residues. The CDR3 coding sequence is TGTGCCAGCAGCAAAGCGCTTTGGCATATGAACACTGAAGCTTTCTTT. Translated, it gives CASSKALWHMNTEAFF.

The chain uses TRBV20-1 and TRBJ2-1; 9 nucleotides align to TRBD2. With 2 bases clipped from V and 7 bases from J, the junction kept 6 bases outside the gene matches. Germline V lookup: CDR1 DFQATT, CDR2 SNEGSKA (reference sequence). This CDR3 has 14 residues. The CDR3 sequence: CSARKGLASNEQFF. As DNA, the CDR3 is TGCAGTGCTAGAAAGGGACTAGCCTCGAATGAGCAGTTCTTC.

This chain joins TRBV29-1 and TRBJ1-2; no clear D. This CDR3 spans 11 amino acids. Germline CDR1 SQVTM, CDR2 ANQGSEA. The V end lost 3 bases, the J end lost 1 base, and 3 bases lay between the germline ends. The CDR3 spells CSVEGNYGYTF. DNA for the CDR3: TGCAGCGTTGAGGGTAACTATGGCTACACCTTC.

This clonotype showed up just a few times. This chain joins TRBV12-3 or TRBV12-4 and TRBJ1-2, with a possible D match to TRBD1 (5 bases). The CDR3 runs 13 residues. V lost 5 bases and J 7 bases, leaving 14 bases between the germline ends. Here the CDR3 reads CASSREGLSGYTF. In DNA form, the CDR3 reads TGTGCCAGCAGTCGAGAGGGGTTGAGTGGCTACACCTTC.

This clonotype turned up a few times. The chain joins TRBV12-3 or TRBV12-4 to TRBJ2-7; 8 bases line up with TRBD1. There are 13 residues in the CDR3. V shed 6 bases and J 5 bases; nucleotides not matched to a gene: 6. CDR3 sequence: CASSGQGAHEQYF. CDR3 in DNA: TGTGCCAGCAGCGGACAGGGTGCGCACGAGCAGTACTTC.

The sample holds a few counts of this clonotype. The chain couples TRBV12-3 or TRBV12-4 to TRBJ1-4, with D possibly matching TRBD1 (5 bases). The CDR3 runs to 15 residues. The V end was cut by 3 bases, the J end by 8 bases, with 16 bases between. In DNA form, the CDR3 reads TGTGCCAGCAGTTTTACCGGGCAGGGCGGGGAAAAACTGTTTTTT. Translated: CASSFTGQGGEKLFF.

V usage is TRBV5-4 and J usage is TRBJ2-5; TRBD1 matches 10 bases. The CDR3 is 18 amino acids. In germline, CDR1 is SGHNT, CDR2 YYREEE (reference sequence). V was pared by 0 bases and J by 5 bases, with 13 bases of the junction left unmatched. The CDR3 protein is CASSLESTGGIPIETQYF. CDR3 DNA: TGTGCCAGCAGCTTGGAATCGACAGGGGGCATCCCCATCGAGACCCAGTACTTC.

This chain joins TRBV6-1 and TRBJ2-3; 11 bases are shared with TRBD2. J gave up 1 base and V 8 bases, and 2 bases lay outside the gene matches. The V gene's germline CDR1 is MNHNS and CDR2 SASEGT. CDR3 length: 14 residues. The CDR3 DNA reads TGTGCCAGCGGGACTAGCGGAGGCACAGATACGCAGTATTTT. Translation: CASGTSGGTDTQYF.

The chain employs TRBV29-1 and TRBJ2-3; weak D call: TRBD2 (5 bases). The V and J ends lost 7 bases and 0 bases respectively, with 14 bases between them. The CDR3 spans 14 residues. Germline CDR1 SQVTM, CDR2 ANQGSEA. The CDR3 coding sequence is TGCAGCGCGCGACTATTCCCGAGCACAGATACGCAGTATTTT. Encoded protein: CSARLFPSTDTQYF.

This chain uses TRBV6-5 with TRBJ2-3; D unclear. There are 14 residues in the CDR3. Germline V CDR1 and CDR2: MNHEY, SVGAGI. V was trimmed by 4 bases and J by 3 bases, leaving 11 bases between them. CDR3 DNA sequence: TGTGCCAGCAGTTCGCCAGCCACGACAGATACGCAGTATTTT. It specifies CASSSPATTDTQYF.

This clonotype has only a few counts. The chain joins TRBV5-6 to TRBJ1-1; D unresolved. From germline, CDR1 is SGHDT and CDR2 YYEEEE. The germline V and J ends were trimmed by 0 bases and 4 bases, with 10 bases remaining between them. The CDR3 has 14 amino acids. CDR3 DNA sequence: TGTGCCAGCAGCTTGGTAGCTTTAAGCACTGAAGCTTTCTTT. Residues: CASSLVALSTEAFF.